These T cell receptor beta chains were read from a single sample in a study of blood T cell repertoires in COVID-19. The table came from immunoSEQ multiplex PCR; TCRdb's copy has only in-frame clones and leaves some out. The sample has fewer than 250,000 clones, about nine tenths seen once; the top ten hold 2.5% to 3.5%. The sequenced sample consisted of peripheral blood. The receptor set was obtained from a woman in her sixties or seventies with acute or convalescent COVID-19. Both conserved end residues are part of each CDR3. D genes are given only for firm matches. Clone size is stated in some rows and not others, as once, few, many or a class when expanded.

TGCGCCAGCAGCCTCTATCCTCAGGGACTGTCTTACTCTGGAAACACCATATATTTT CASSLYPQGLSYSGNTIYF - TRBV5-1 - TRBJ1-3
TGTGCCAGCAGCCAAGACCCCACTCAAAGCGCAGATACGCAGTATTTT CASSQDPTQSADTQYF - TRBV4-2 - TRBJ2-3
TGTGCCAGCAGCTCACTGGCGGGGGGACCTAGAGATACGCAGTATTTT CASSSLAGGPRDTQYF TRBD2 TRBV11-2 - TRBJ2-3
TGTGCCAGCAGCGCCGCCGGGACAACCAACTATGGCTACACCTTC CASSAAGTTNYGYTF - TRBV6-5 few TRBJ1-2
TGCGCCAGCAGCCAAGAAGGGGGACAGGGTATTGGGAAAACTAACTATGGCTACACCTTC CASSQEGGQGIGKTNYGYTF TRBD1 TRBV4-1 - TRBJ1-2
TGTGCCAGTAGTATGGAGGGACAGGGGATCAATCAGCCCCAGCATTTT CASSMEGQGINQPQHF TRBD1 TRBV19 - TRBJ1-5
TGTGCCAGCCACAGGGGAGGAGGATCACCCCTCCACTTT CASHRGGGSPLHF TRBD1 TRBV2 - TRBJ1-6
TGTGCCAGTAGAGACAGGGGAATGAATTCACCCCTCCACTTT CASRDRGMNSPLHF TRBD1 TRBV19 few TRBJ1-6
TGTGCCAGCAGCTTATATCAGGGGGGCTCGGGGCCCCTCCACTTT CASSLYQGGSGPLHF TRBD1 TRBV13 - TRBJ1-6
TGTGCCACAGGGGGGCAGCAAGAGACCCAGTACTTC CATGGQQETQYF - TRBV10-3 - TRBJ2-5
TGTGCCAGCAGCATACAGGGGAACACTGAAGCTTTCTTT CASSIQGNTEAFF - TRBV9 - TRBJ1-1
TGTGCCAGTAGTCCAATGCGGAATCAGCCCCAGCATTTT CASSPMRNQPQHF - TRBV19 - TRBJ1-5
TGTGCCAGCAGCCTAATTAGACTAGCGGGGAGTACAGATACGCAGTATTTT CASSLIRLAGSTDTQYF TRBD2 TRBV3-1/TRBV3-2 once TRBJ2-3
TGTGCCAGCTCTCCCGACAGGGGGGCCTACGAGCAGTACTTC CASSPDRGAYEQYF TRBD1 TRBV18 few TRBJ2-7
TGTGCCAGCAGCTCGGACAGGAACCAGCCCCAGCATTTT CASSSDRNQPQHF TRBD1 TRBV7-2 - TRBJ1-5
TGTGCCAGCTCACCGAGTCTGGGAGTCCAGCCCCAGCATTTT CASSPSLGVQPQHF - TRBV18 - TRBJ1-5
TGTGCCAGTAGCCTACTAGCGGGAGGGGGAAATGAGCAGTTCTTC CASSLLAGGGNEQFF TRBD2 TRBV19 - TRBJ2-1
TGTGCCAGCAGCTTGGAGTACCGGACAAGAGAGACCCAGTACTTC CASSLEYRTRETQYF - TRBV5-6 - TRBJ2-5
TGTGCCAGCAGCCAAGGAGGGACTAGTTTGGGAGAGACCCAGTACTTC CASSQGGTSLGETQYF TRBD2 TRBV4-2 - TRBJ2-5
TGTGCCAGCAGTGGAGTGAGCGGGGGGCGTAGTACGCAGTATTTT CASSGVSGGRSTQYF TRBD2 TRBV2 - TRBJ2-3
TGTGCCAGCAGTGAATTCGCGGTTCGCACAGATACGCAGTATTTT CASSEFAVRTDTQYF - TRBV25-1 - TRBJ2-3
TGTGCCAGCAGCTTACAATCAGGGATAGATGAGCAGTTCTTC CASSLQSGIDEQFF - TRBV7-6 - TRBJ2-1
TGTGCCTGGAGGAGGGCTGGAAACACCATATATTTT CAWRRAGNTIYF - TRBV30 - TRBJ1-3
TGTGCCAGCAGCCGGGGACTAGCGGGAGTCAATGAGCAGTTCTTC CASSRGLAGVNEQFF TRBD2 TRBV7-9 - TRBJ2-1
TGTGCCAGTAGCCTGGAGACAGGGATTGATCAGCCCCAGCATTTT CASSLETGIDQPQHF TRBD1 TRBV19 - TRBJ1-5
TGTGCCAGCTCACCCCTGGACTCGTCATACGAGCAGTACTTC CASSPLDSSYEQYF - TRBV18 few TRBJ2-7
TGTGCCAGCAGCCAAGGGACAGGCAAGTACTTC CASSQGTGKYF TRBD1 TRBV14 once TRBJ2-7
TGCGCCAGCAGCTTCGCATCAGGGGGCAATAGCAATCAGCCCCAGCATTTT CASSFASGGNSNQPQHF TRBD1 TRBV4-1 once TRBJ1-5
TGTGCCAACGACCTAAACCGGGACTACCATAACCCCGACAATGAGCAGTTCTTC CANDLNRDYHNPDNEQFF TRBD2 TRBV25-1 - TRBJ2-1
TGTGCCAGCGAATGGGGGGAAGGCAATCAGCCCCAGCATTTT CASEWGEGNQPQHF - TRBV6-5 few TRBJ1-5
TGTGCCACCAGCAGAGATAAGTCGGGAGCACCTGCCTACAATGAGCAGTTCTTC CATSRDKSGAPAYNEQFF - TRBV15 - TRBJ2-1
TGCGCCAGCAGTGATAGCGGGGGAGCCACCGGGGAGCTGTTTTTT CASSDSGGATGELFF TRBD2 TRBV10-2 - TRBJ2-2
TGCGCCAGCAGCTTGGAGGGGGCTGGGGCCAACGTCCTGACTTTC CASSLEGAGANVLTF - TRBV5-1 - TRBJ2-6
TGCGCCAGCAGCTTGGGACAGTCAGGTTCACCCCTCCACTTT CASSLGQSGSPLHF - TRBV5-1 - TRBJ1-6
TGTGCCAGCAGTTTGGCAGCGGGAGGGTCCAAAAACATTCAGTACTTC CASSLAAGGSKNIQYF TRBD2 TRBV28 - TRBJ2-4